This T cell receptor beta chain stems from a study of CD8 T cells in ankylosing spondylitis. TCRdb re-analysed the 5' RACE reads in MiXCR, keeping a single row per CDR3 protein. Of about 250,000 distinct CDR3 sequences listed, 15% to 20% are singletons. Broader study findings: Both synovial fluid and blood in reactive arthritis had previously been reported to carry some motif variants.

As concerns this clonotype: Its antigen remains unidentified.

This receptor was taken from a male donor with ankylosing spondylitis or in good health (not recorded which). Sequencing used blood, either unsorted or a sorted T cell fraction (not recorded which).

CDR3 nucleotide sequence: TGCAGTGCTAGCCTAGCGGGAGGGCCTTACAATGAGCAGTTCTTC. The encoded protein is CSASLAGGPYNEQFF. The chain uses TRBV20-1 and TRBJ2-1; 12 bases fit TRBD2. The CDR3 has 15 amino acids. Germline lookup yields CDR1 DFQATT and CDR2 SNEGSKA (reference sequence). The V gene end was trimmed by 3 bases and the J gene end by 4 bases; junction bases not matched to a gene: 4.